This T cell receptor beta chain was identified during a study of T-cell memory formation after mild COVID-19. It was 5'RACE with constant-segment primers that produced the TCR alpha and TCR beta cDNA libraries, which carried sample barcodes and UMIs. TCRdb analysed the 5' RACE reads with MiXCR anew, one entry per CDR3 protein. The data contain approximately 340,000 distinct CDR3 sequences, more than 15% of them singletons. The CDR3 sequence is 11 residues long. Germline CDR1 and CDR2: MNHEY and SVGEGT. Trimming cost V 2 bases and J 2 bases, with 1 base left between them. This clonotype has ten or more counts.

The source is a man aged 18 to 29 who had mild COVID-19 (a few samples of this study predate the infection). Cell type and time point are not known. The rearrangement uses TRBV6-2 or TRBV6-3 and TRBJ2-7; D gene unclear. The sequencing input was PBMCs or a T cell subset sorted from them (not recorded which). CDR3 sequence reads: CASSYTYEQYF. In DNA, the CDR3 is TGTGCCAGCAGTTACACCTACGAGCAGTACTTC.